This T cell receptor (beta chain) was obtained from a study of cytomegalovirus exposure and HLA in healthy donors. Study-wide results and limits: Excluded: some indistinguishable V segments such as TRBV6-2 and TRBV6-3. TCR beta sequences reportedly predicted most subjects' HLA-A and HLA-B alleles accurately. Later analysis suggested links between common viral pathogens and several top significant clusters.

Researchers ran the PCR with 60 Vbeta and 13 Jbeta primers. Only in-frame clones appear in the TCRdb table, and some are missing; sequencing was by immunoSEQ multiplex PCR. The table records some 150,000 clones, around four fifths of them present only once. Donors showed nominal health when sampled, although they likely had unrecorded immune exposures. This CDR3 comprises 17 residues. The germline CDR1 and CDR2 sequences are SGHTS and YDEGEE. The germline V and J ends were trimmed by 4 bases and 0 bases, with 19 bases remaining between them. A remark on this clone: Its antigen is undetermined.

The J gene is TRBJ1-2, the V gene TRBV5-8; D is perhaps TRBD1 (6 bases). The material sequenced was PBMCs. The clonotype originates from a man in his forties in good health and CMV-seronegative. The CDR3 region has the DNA TGTGCCAGCAGCCCCTTTTGGACAGCTGGGCCTAACTATGGCTACACCTTC. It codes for CASSPFWTAGPNYGYTF.